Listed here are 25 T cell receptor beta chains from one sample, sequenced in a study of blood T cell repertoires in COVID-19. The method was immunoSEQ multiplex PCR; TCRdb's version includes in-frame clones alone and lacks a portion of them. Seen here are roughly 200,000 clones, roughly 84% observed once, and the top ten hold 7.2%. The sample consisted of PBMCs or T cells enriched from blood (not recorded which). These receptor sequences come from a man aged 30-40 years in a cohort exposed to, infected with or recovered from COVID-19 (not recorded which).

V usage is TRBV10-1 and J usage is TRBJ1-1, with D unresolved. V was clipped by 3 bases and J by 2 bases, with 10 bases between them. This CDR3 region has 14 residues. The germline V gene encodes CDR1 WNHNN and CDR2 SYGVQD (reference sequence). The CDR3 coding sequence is TGCGCCAGCAGTGACCGGCGCGGTAACACTGAAGCTTTCTTT. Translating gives CASSDRRGNTEAFF.

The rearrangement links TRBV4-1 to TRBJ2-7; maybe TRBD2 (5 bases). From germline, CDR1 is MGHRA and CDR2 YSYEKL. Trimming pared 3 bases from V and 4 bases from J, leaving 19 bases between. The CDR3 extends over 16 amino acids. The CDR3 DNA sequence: TGCGCCAGCAGCCAGTCCGAGGAGGCGGAAAAATACGAGCAGTACTTC. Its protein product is CASSQSEEAEKYEQYF.

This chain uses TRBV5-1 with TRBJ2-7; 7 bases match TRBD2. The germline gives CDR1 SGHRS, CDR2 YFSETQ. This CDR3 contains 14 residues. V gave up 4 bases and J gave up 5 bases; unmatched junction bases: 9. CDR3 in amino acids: CASSTGLDVNEQYF. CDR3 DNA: TGCGCCAGCAGCACCGGACTAGACGTTAACGAGCAGTACTTC.

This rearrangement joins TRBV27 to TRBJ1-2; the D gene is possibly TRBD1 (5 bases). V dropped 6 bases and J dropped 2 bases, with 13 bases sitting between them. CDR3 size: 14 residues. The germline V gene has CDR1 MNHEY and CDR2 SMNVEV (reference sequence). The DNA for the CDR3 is TGTGCCAGCAGAACCCGGGGGGGGAACTATGGCTACACCTTC. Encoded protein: CASRTRGGNYGYTF.

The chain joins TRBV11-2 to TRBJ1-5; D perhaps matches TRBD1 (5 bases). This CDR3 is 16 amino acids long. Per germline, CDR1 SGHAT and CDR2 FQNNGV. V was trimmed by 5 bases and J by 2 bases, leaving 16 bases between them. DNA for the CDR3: TGTGCCAGCAGCCCAGGGAGGGGACGTGGCAATCAGCCCCAGCATTTT. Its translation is CASSPGRGRGNQPQHF.

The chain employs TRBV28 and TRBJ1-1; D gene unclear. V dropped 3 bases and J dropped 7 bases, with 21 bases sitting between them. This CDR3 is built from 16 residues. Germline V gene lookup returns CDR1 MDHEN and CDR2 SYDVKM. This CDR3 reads CASSLAERRNLGEAFF. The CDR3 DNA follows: TGTGCCAGCAGTTTGGCTGAAAGGAGAAACCTCGGTGAAGCTTTCTTT. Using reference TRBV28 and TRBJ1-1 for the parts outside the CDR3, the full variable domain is DVKVTQSSRYLVKRTGEKVFLECVQDMDHENMFWYRQDPGLGLRLIYFSYDVKMKEKGDIPEGYSVSREKKERFSLILESASTNQTSMYLCASSLAERRNLGEAFFGQGTRLTVV.

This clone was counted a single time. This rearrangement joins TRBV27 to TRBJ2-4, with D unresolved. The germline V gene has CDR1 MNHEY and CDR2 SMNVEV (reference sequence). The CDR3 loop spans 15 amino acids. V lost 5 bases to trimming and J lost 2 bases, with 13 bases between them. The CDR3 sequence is CASSETRLSKNIQYF. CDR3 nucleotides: TGTGCCAGCAGTGAAACCAGGCTCTCCAAAAACATTCAGTACTTC.

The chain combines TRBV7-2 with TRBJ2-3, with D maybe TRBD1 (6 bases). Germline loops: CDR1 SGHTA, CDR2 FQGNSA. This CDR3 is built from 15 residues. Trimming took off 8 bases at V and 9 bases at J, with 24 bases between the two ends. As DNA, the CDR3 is TGTGCCAGCCTCCTCCGTAGGGGGAGCTCAGGGACGCAGTATTTT. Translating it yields CASLLRRGSSGTQYF.

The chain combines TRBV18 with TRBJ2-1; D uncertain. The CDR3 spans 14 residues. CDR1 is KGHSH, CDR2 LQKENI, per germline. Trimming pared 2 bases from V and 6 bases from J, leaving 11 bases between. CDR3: CASSPTAVPNEQFF. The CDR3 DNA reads TGTGCCAGCTCACCAACGGCGGTCCCCAATGAGCAGTTCTTC.

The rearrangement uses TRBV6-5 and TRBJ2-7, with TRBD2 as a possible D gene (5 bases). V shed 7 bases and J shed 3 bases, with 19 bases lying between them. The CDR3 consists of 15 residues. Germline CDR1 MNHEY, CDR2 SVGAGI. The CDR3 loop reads CASTARSGRDYEQYF. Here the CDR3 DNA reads TGTGCCAGCACCGCACGGTCGGGAAGGGACTACGAGCAGTACTTC.

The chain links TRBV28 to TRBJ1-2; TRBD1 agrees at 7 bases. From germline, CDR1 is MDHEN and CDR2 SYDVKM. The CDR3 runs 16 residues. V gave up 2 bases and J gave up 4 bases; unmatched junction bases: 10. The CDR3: CASSLIPQGWGYGYTF. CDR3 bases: TGTGCCAGCAGTTTAATCCCACAGGGGTGGGGCTATGGCTACACCTTC.

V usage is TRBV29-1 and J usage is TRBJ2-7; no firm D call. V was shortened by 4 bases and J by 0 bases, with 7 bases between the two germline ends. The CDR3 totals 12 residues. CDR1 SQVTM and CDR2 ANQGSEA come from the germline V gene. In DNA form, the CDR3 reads TGCAGCGTTGTTCAGGACTCCTACGAGCAGTACTTC. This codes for CSVVQDSYEQYF.

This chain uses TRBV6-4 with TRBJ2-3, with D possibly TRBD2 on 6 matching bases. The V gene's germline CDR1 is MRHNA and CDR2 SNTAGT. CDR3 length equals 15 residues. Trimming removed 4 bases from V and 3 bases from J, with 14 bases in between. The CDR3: CASSVFGGETDTQYF. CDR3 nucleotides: TGTGCCAGCAGTGTTTTTGGAGGGGAAACAGATACGCAGTATTTT.

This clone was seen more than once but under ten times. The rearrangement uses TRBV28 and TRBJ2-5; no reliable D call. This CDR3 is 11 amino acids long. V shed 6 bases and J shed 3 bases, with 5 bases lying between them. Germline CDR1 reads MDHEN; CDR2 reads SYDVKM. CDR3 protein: CASSPKETQYF. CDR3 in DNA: TGTGCCAGCAGCCCCAAAGAGACCCAGTACTTC.

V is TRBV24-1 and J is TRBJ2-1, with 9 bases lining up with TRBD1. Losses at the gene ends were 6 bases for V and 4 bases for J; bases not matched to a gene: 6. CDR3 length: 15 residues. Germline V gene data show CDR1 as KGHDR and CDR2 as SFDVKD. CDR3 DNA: TGTGCCACCAGTATCCGGGACAGGGCATACAATGAGCAGTTCTTC. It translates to CATSIRDRAYNEQFF.

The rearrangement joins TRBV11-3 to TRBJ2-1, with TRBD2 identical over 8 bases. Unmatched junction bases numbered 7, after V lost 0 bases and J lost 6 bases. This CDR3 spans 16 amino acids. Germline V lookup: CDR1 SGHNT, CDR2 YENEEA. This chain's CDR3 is CASSLETGGPVNEQFF. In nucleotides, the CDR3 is TGTGCCAGCAGCTTAGAGACGGGAGGGCCGGTCAATGAGCAGTTCTTC.

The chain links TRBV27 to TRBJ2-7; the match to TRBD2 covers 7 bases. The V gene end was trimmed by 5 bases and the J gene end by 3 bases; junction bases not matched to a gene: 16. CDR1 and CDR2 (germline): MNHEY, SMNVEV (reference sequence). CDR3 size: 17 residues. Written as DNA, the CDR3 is TGTGCCAGCAGTCCAGCGGGACTTAGCAATCCCCGCTACGAGCAGTACTTC. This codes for CASSPAGLSNPRYEQYF.

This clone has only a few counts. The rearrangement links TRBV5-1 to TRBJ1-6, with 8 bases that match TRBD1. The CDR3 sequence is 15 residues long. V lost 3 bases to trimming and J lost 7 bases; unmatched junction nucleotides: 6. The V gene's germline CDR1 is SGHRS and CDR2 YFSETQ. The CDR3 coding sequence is TGCGCCAGCAGCTCTGGACAGGGTTTAAATTCACCCCTCCACTTT. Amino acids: CASSSGQGLNSPLHF.

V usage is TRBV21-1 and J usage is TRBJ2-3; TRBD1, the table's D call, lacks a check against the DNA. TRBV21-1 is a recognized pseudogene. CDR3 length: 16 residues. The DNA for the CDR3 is TGTGCCAGCAGCGGGCCTCGGGACAGGGGCACAGATACGCAGTATTTT. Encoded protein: CASSGPRDRGTDTQYF.

Here the CDR3 DNA reads TGCGCCAGCAGTAAGACTAGCGGGATGGGCTACAATGAGCAGTTCTTC. It translates to CASSKTSGMGYNEQFF. The V gene is TRBV10-1, the J gene TRBJ2-1, with TRBD2 matching 11 bases. This CDR3 is built from 16 residues. Germline assignment: CDR1 WNHNN and CDR2 SYGVQD (reference sequence). With V trimmed by 5 bases and J by 3 bases, 6 bases remained unmatched.

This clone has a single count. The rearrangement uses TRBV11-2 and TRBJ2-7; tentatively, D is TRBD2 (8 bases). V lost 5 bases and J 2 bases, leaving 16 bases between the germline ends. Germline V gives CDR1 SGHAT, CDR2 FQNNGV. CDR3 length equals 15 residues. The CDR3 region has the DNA TGTGCCAGCAGCGAGGGGGCGGGAGGCACCTACGAGCAGTACTTC. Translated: CASSEGAGGTYEQYF.

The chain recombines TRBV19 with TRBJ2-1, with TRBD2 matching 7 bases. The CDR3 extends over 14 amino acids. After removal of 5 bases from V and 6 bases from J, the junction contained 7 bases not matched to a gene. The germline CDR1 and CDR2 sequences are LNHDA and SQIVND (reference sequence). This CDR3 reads CASSPLAGVNEQFF. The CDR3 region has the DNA TGTGCCAGTAGTCCTTTGGCGGGAGTCAATGAGCAGTTCTTC.

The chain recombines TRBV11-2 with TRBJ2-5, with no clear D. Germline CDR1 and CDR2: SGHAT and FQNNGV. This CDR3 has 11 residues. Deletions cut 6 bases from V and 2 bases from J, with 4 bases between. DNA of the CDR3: TGTGCCAGCAGAACACAAGAGACCCAGTACTTC. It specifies CASRTQETQYF.

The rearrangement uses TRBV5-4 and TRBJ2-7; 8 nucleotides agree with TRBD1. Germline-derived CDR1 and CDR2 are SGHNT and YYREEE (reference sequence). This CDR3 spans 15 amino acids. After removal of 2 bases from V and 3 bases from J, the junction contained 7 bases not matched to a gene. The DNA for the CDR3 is TGTGCCAGCAGCTTCGGCGGACAGGGCGGCTACGAGCAGTACTTC. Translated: CASSFGGQGGYEQYF.

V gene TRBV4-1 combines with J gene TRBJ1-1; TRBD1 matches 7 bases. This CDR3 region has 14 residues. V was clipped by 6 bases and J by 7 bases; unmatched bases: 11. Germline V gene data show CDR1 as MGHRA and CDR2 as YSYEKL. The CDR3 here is CASRRAGGFGEAFF. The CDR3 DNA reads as TGCGCCAGCAGAAGAGCAGGGGGATTTGGTGAAGCTTTCTTT.